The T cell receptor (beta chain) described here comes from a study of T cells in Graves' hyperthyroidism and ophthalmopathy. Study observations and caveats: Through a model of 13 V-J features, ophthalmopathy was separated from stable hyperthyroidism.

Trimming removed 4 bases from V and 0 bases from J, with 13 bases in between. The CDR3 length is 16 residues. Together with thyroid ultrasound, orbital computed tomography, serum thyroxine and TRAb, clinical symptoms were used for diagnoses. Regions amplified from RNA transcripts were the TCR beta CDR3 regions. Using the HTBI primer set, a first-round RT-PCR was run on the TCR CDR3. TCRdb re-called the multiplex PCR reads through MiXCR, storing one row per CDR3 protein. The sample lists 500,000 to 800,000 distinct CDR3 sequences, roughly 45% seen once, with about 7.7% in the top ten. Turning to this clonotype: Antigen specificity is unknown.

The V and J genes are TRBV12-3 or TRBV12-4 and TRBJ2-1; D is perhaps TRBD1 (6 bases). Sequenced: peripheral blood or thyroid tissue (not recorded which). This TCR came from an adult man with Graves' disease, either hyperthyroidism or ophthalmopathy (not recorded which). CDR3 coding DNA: TGTGCCAGCAGTTCGACAGGAGAAAGCTCCTACAATGAGCAGTTCTTC. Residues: CASSSTGESSYNEQFF.